This T cell receptor (beta chain) was obtained from a study of T-cell memory formation after mild COVID-19. The V gene's germline CDR1 is LNHDA and CDR2 SQIVND (reference sequence). The CDR3 has 15 residues. Trimming pared 3 bases from V and 0 bases from J, leaving 10 bases between. The sample holds a few counts of this clonotype. TCRdb itself ran the 5' RACE reads through MiXCR, one entry per CDR3 protein. The sample holds nearly 250,000 distinct CDR3 sequences; 15% are singletons and the top ten take 2% to 2.5%. This chain joins TRBV19 and TRBJ2-3, with D hard to call. This clonotype was sampled from an adult woman who had mild COVID-19 (a few samples of this study predate the infection). Cell type and time point are not known. What was sequenced was PBMCs or a T cell subset sorted from them (not recorded which). CDR3 protein: CASSIGSRSTDTQYF. Written as DNA, the CDR3 is TGTGCCAGTAGTATCGGATCCCGAAGCACAGATACGCAGTATTTT. The full variable domain, completed using reference TRBV19 and TRBJ2-3, is DGGITQSPKYLFRKEGQNVTLSCEQNLNHDAMYWYRQDPGQGLRLIYYSQIVNDFQKGDIAEGYSVSREKKESFPLTVTSAQKNPTAFYLCASSIGSRSTDTQYFGPGTRLTVL.